Following are 23 T cell receptor beta chains from one sample sequenced in a study of cytomegalovirus exposure and HLA in healthy donors. The PCR was carried out with 60 Vbeta primers and 13 Jbeta primers. This table comes from immunoSEQ multiplex PCR, and its TCRdb copy is limited to in-frame clones, with some not included. The table has under 120,000 clones, less than 75% seen once. Sequences were obtained from PBMCs. The receptor source for this set is a man aged 40-55 years in good health and CMV-seropositive.

J is TRBJ2-7 and V is TRBV5-6, with a tentative D call TRBD2 (5 bases). Germline V gene data show CDR1 as SGHDT and CDR2 as YYEEEE. The V end was cut by 2 bases, the J end by 2 bases, with 8 bases between. The CDR3 is made up of 13 amino acids. The CDR3 sequence: CASSFEGTYEQYV. The CDR3 DNA follows: TGTGCCAGCAGCTTTGAGGGCACCTACGAGCAGTACGTC.

J is TRBJ1-2 and V is TRBV5-1; the D is unclear. Germline V gives CDR1 SGHRS, CDR2 YFSETQ. The CDR3 contains 14 residues. Trimming removed 1 base at V and 4 bases at J, with 11 bases between. The CDR3 reads CASSLRGTSYGYTF. The CDR3 nucleotides are TGCGCCAGCAGCTTGCGGGGAACCTCCTATGGCTACACCTTC.

A few counts support this clone. The chain has TRBV9 and TRBJ2-2; 9 bases map to TRBD2. V shed 4 bases and J 4 bases; nucleotides not matched to a gene: 8. Germline-derived CDR1 and CDR2 are SGDLS and YYNGEE. This CDR3 region has 16 residues. The CDR3 coding sequence is TGTGCCAGCAGCCCGGGCGGGAGGGCGTTCACCGGGGAGCTGTTTTTT. This gives the protein CASSPGGRAFTGELFF.

The chain has TRBV12-5 and TRBJ2-3, with a possible D match to TRBD2 (5 bases). The germline gives CDR1 LGHNT, CDR2 FRNRAP. The V end lost 6 bases, the J end lost 2 bases, and 12 bases lay between the germline ends. This CDR3 is 14 amino acids long. CDR3 in DNA: TGTGCTAGTGGCCCTGGACTGCACACAGATACGCAGTATTTT. Translation gives CASGPGLHTDTQYF.

The V call is TRBV29-1, the J call TRBJ1-2, with 7 bases fitting TRBD1. Looked up from germline, CDR1 is SQVTM and CDR2 is ANQGSEA. The CDR3 totals 14 residues. After removal of 1 base from V and 4 bases from J, the junction contained 6 bases not matched to a gene. The CDR3 region has the DNA TGCAGCGTTGAAGGGGACCGGGACAGCTATGGCTACACCTTC. This codes for CSVEGDRDSYGYTF. Filled out from reference TRBV29-1 and TRBJ1-2, the complete variable domain reads SAVISQKPSRDICQRGTSLTIQCQVDSQVTMMFWYRQQPGQSLTLIATANQGSEATYESGFVIDKFPISRPNLTFSTLTVSNMSPEDSSIYLCSVEGDRDSYGYTFGSGTRLTVV.

The genes are TRBV5-1 and TRBJ2-7; 7 nucleotides agree with TRBD2. Germline V CDR1 and CDR2: SGHRS, YFSETQ. This CDR3 is 15 amino acids long. V lost 0 bases and J lost 4; bases outside the gene matches: 7. The DNA for the CDR3 is TGCGCCAGCAGCTTGGTGTCTAGCGGTCAATACGAGCAGTACTTC. This encodes CASSLVSSGQYEQYF.

The V call is TRBV7-6, the J call TRBJ2-1; D ambiguous. The germline CDR1 and CDR2 sequences are SGHVS and FNYEAQ. V lost 1 base and J 5 bases, leaving 9 bases between the germline ends. The CDR3 totals 14 residues. CDR3 DNA sequence: TGTGCCAGCAGCTTAGTGCGGTCTAACAATGAGCAGTTCTTC. It translates to CASSLVRSNNEQFF.

The chain recombines TRBV2 with TRBJ2-3; 7 bases agree with TRBD2. J gave up 6 bases and V 3 bases, and 0 bases lay outside the gene matches. Germline loops: CDR1 SNHLY, CDR2 FYNNEI. The CDR3 has 12 amino acids. CDR3 protein: CASSEGGDTQYF. For the CDR3, the DNA is TGTGCCAGCAGTGAGGGGGGGGATACGCAGTATTTT.

The chain joins TRBV6-4 to TRBJ2-5, with D possibly being TRBD1 (6 bases). Trimming stripped 3 bases from V and 2 bases from J, with 10 bases between. Per germline, CDR1 MRHNA and CDR2 SNTAGT. CDR3 length: 14 amino acids. CDR3 in DNA: TGTGCCAGCAGTGAAAACGGACAGCAAGAGACCCAGTACTTC. It is translated as CASSENGQQETQYF.

This clone was recorded once. The same CDR3 can be traced to other DNA sequences in this sample. The gene calls are TRBV2 and TRBJ1-5, with 7 bases matching TRBD1. V lost 4 bases to trimming and J lost 4 bases; unmatched junction nucleotides: 1. Germline V gives CDR1 SNHLY, CDR2 FYNNEI. The CDR3 has 13 amino acids. The CDR3 DNA reads as TGTGCCAGCAGTGGGACAGGTAATCAGCCCCAGCATTTT. This sequence encodes CASSGTGNQPQHF.

This clone turned up a few times. The chain joins TRBV29-1 to TRBJ2-2; D might be TRBD2 (6 bases). Germline CDR1 reads SQVTM; CDR2 reads ANQGSEA. The CDR3 loop spans 15 amino acids. V lost 7 bases to trimming and J lost 1 base, with 16 bases between them. The CDR3 protein is CSAQRPGLNTGELFF. CDR3 coding DNA: TGCAGCGCCCAAAGGCCGGGACTGAACACCGGGGAGCTGTTTTTT.

This chain uses TRBV10-3 with TRBJ2-3; 9 bases match TRBD2. The CDR3 has 20 residues. Germline assignment: CDR1 ENHRY and CDR2 SYGVKD. V dropped 3 bases and J dropped 1; count of bases not matched to a gene: 17. The CDR3: CAISDNDYRTWTSGTDTQYF. The DNA of the CDR3 is TGTGCCATCAGTGACAACGACTATAGGACGTGGACTAGCGGCACAGATACGCAGTATTTT.

The chain employs TRBV2 and TRBJ2-1; D is unclear. This CDR3 comprises 15 residues. Trimming shortened V by 1 base and J by 6 bases, and 13 bases separated the two germline ends. CDR1 and CDR2 from the germline V gene are SNHLY and FYNNEI. The CDR3 sequence: CASSEDAYATNEQFF. As DNA, the CDR3 is TGTGCCAGCAGTGAAGATGCGTATGCCACCAATGAGCAGTTCTTC.

This chain connects TRBV5-1 to TRBJ2-5; D unclear. CDR3 length: 14 residues. Between the trimmed V and J ends, which lost 2 bases and 2 bases, there was a span of 10 bases. Germline CDR1 and CDR2: SGHRS and YFSETQ. The CDR3 sequence is CASSFHGGQETQYF. Here the CDR3 DNA reads TGCGCCAGCAGCTTTCATGGCGGACAAGAGACCCAGTACTTC.

In the case of this clone: The DNA is omitted, as the CDR3 cannot be located on it reliably, and the CDR3 follows TCRdb's listing. V is TRBV5-8 and J is TRBJ2-7; no check of the table's D call, TRBD2, against the DNA was made. Both ends counted, the CDR3 spans 17 residues. Germline CDR1 SGHTS, CDR2 YDEGEE. CDR3: CASSSSPFGVSAYEQYF.

The chain has TRBV10-3 and TRBJ2-3; a weak D match, TRBD2 (6 bases). With 7 bases removed from V and 0 bases from J, the gap between germline ends came to 11 bases. The CDR3 is 14 residues long. Per the germline V gene, CDR1 is ENHRY and CDR2 is SYGVKD. CDR3 nucleotides: TGTGCCATCAAAGCGGGCGCTAGCACAGATACGCAGTATTTT. Protein: CAIKAGASTDTQYF.

The chain is built from TRBV15 and TRBJ2-2; 7 bases match TRBD2. This CDR3 region has 14 residues. The germline CDR1 and CDR2 sequences are LNHNV and YYDKDF (reference sequence). V was clipped by 8 bases and J by 5 bases; unmatched bases: 8. CDR3 DNA: TGTGCCACCTCACAAGCGGGAATAACCGGGGAGCTGTTTTTT. The encoded protein is CATSQAGITGELFF.

The sample holds a few counts of this clone. The rearrangement links TRBV19 to TRBJ2-5; 11 bases agree with TRBD1. The CDR3 spans 15 residues. Germline CDR1 and CDR2: LNHDA and SQIVND (reference sequence). The J segment lost 4 bases and the V segment lost 6 bases, leaving 7 bases of the junction unmatched. DNA for the CDR3: TGTGCCAGTAGACGAGGACAGGGGGCCGGAGAGACCCAGTACTTC. Residues: CASRRGQGAGETQYF.

The chain recombines TRBV30 with TRBJ2-6; TRBD2 might be the D (6 bases). This CDR3 spans 18 amino acids. Looked up from germline, CDR1 is GTSNPN and CDR2 is SVGIG (reference sequence). Trimming left V 4 bases short and J 0 bases short, with 19 bases between. As DNA, the CDR3 is TGTGCCTGGACGAGGGCGTGGGCCGGGAGCTCTGGGGCCAACGTCCTGACTTTC. Protein sequence: CAWTRAWAGSSGANVLTF.

This sequence joins TRBV25-1 and TRBJ2-7, with D perhaps assigned TRBD1 or TRBD2 (9 bases each). Germline V gives CDR1 MGHDK, CDR2 SYGVNS. V was clipped by 4 bases and J by 5 bases, with 27 bases between them. The CDR3 length is 18 residues. As DNA, the CDR3 is TGTGCCAGCAGTGGCCGGGACAGGGCAATAGCGGGAGACCACGAGCAGTACTTC. Translated: CASSGRDRAIAGDHEQYF.

The chain uses TRBV5-1 and TRBJ1-2; D not resolved. The CDR3 spans 14 residues. In germline, CDR1 is SGHRS, CDR2 YFSETQ. V lost 4 bases, J lost 2 bases, and 12 bases lay in between. CDR3 residues: CASSLEARNYGYTF. The CDR3 DNA sequence: TGCGCCAGCAGCCTCGAGGCCAGAAACTATGGCTACACCTTC. Combining the CDR3 with reference TRBV5-1 and TRBJ1-2 gives the whole variable domain KAGVTQTPRYLIKTRGQQVTLSCSPISGHRSVSWYQQTPGQGLQFLFEYFSETQRNKGNFPGRFSGRQFSNSRSEMNVSTLELGDSALYLCASSLEARNYGYTFGSGTRLTVV.

The V gene is TRBV15, the J gene TRBJ2-2; TRBD2 agrees at 7 bases. The CDR3 contains 17 residues. CDR1 is LNHNV and CDR2 is YYDKDF in the germline V gene (reference sequence). V was pared by 5 bases and J by 0 bases, with 9 bases of the junction left unmatched. CDR3 nucleotide sequence: TGTGCCACCAGCGAACCCAAGCGGGAAGCGAACACCGGGGAGCTGTTTTTT. It translates to CATSEPKREANTGELFF.

This clone appeared a single time. The chain joins TRBV19 to TRBJ2-2; D is unresolved. The germline V gene encodes CDR1 LNHDA and CDR2 SQIVND (reference sequence). This CDR3 contains 15 residues. The V end was cut by 2 bases, the J end by 6 bases, with 13 bases between. The CDR3 spells CASSISVSPPGELFF. Written as DNA, the CDR3 is TGTGCCAGTAGTATAAGCGTTTCCCCCCCCGGGGAGCTGTTTTTT. The full variable domain, rest sourced from reference TRBV19 and TRBJ2-2, is DGGITQSPKYLFRKEGQNVTLSCEQNLNHDAMYWYRQDPGQGLRLIYYSQIVNDFQKGDIAEGYSVSREKKESFPLTVTSAQKNPTAFYLCASSISVSPPGELFFGEGSRLTVL.